What follows are 30 T cell receptor beta chains derived from one specimen sequenced in a study of blood T cell repertoires in COVID-19. Produced via immunoSEQ multiplex PCR; TCRdb's table is partial and in-frame only. The table shows approximately 220,000 clones, with 84% occurring only once. Source material: peripheral blood. The receptors here all came from a woman aged 60-75 years who had recovered from COVID-19.

The DNA of the CDR3 is TGTGCCAGCAGCCAACCAGGGGGCAGCCCTGGAAACACCATATATTTT. It yields the protein CASSQPGGSPGNTIYF. V gene TRBV14 combines with J gene TRBJ1-3; TRBD1 matches at 8 bases. The CDR3 runs 16 residues. V trimming: 2 bases; J trimming: 2 bases; junction bases outside the gene matches: 5. Germline assignment: CDR1 SGHDN and CDR2 FVKESK. Full variable domain (missing parts from reference TRBV14 and TRBJ1-3): EAGVTQFPSHSVIEKGQTVTLRCDPISGHDNLYWYRRVMGKEIKFLLHFVKESKQDESGMPNNRFLAERTGGTYSTLKVQPAELEDSGVYFCASSQPGGSPGNTIYFGEGSWLTVV.

V gene TRBV13 combines with J gene TRBJ2-3; 11 bases fit TRBD2. Trimming removed 0 bases from V and 5 bases from J; junction bases left unmatched: 7. This CDR3 is 17 amino acids long. Germline V gene sequence: CDR1 PRHDT, CDR2 FYEKMQ (reference sequence). The CDR3 nucleotides are TGTGCCAGCAGCTTAGGCGGCCTAGCGGGGGGCGGAGATACGCAGTATTTT. Translation: CASSLGGLAGGGDTQYF.

The chain recombines TRBV19 with TRBJ1-5, with D possibly TRBD1 on 6 matching bases. Germline loops: CDR1 LNHDA, CDR2 SQIVND (reference sequence). V lost 3 bases and J 4 bases, leaving 13 bases between the germline ends. There are 15 residues in the CDR3. CDR3 bases: TGTGCCAGTAGTATTCTTGACAGGATGAATCAGCCCCAGCATTTT. Translation: CASSILDRMNQPQHF.

V and J are TRBV7-6 and TRBJ1-2; 8 bases fit TRBD1. This CDR3 region has 18 residues. V lost 5 bases to trimming and J lost 1 base; unmatched junction nucleotides: 15. Germline lookup yields CDR1 SGHVS and CDR2 FNYEAQ. The CDR3 coding sequence is TGTGCCAGCAGCCCTAGTCCATGGGACAGGAGGTTTAACTATGGCTACACCTTC. The encoded protein is CASSPSPWDRRFNYGYTF.

This clone was seen just once. CDR3 coding DNA: TGTGCCAGCAGCTTACGGGAAAACAATGAGCAGTTCTTC. Amino acids: CASSLRENNEQFF. The V gene is TRBV7-3, the J gene TRBJ2-1, with D possibly matching TRBD2 (5 bases). V was cut by 2 bases and J by 5 bases, with 7 bases left in between. The CDR3 is 13 amino acids. Germline values: CDR1 SGHTA, CDR2 FQGTGA.

This rearrangement joins TRBV6-5 to TRBJ2-5, with D perhaps TRBD2 (5 bases). V shed 0 bases and J shed 4 bases, with 9 bases lying between them. The length of the CDR3 is 14 residues. The germline V gene encodes CDR1 MNHEY and CDR2 SVGAGI. The CDR3 is CASSYSFGVETQYF. The CDR3 bases are TGTGCCAGCAGTTACTCGTTCGGGGTAGAGACCCAGTACTTC.

To note about this clone: The sample carries other DNA sequences with the same CDR3. The rearrangement links TRBV19 to TRBJ1-1, with D tentatively TRBD1 (6 bases). The germline CDR1 and CDR2 sequences are LNHDA and SQIVND (reference sequence). The V and J ends lost 5 bases and 4 bases respectively, with 11 bases between them. CDR3 length equals 13 residues. CDR3 DNA: TGTGCCAGTAGTCAGGGGCGAGGCACTGAAGCTTTCTTT. Translating it yields CASSQGRGTEAFF.

The V gene is TRBV10-3, the J gene TRBJ1-3; tentative D call: TRBD1 (5 bases). Germline V gene sequence: CDR1 ENHRY, CDR2 SYGVKD. The V gene lost 3 bases and the J gene lost 3 bases, with 9 bases spanning the gap. The CDR3 length is 14 residues. The CDR3 DNA reads TGTGCCATCAGTGACAGGGTCGATGGAAACACCATATATTTT. Its protein product is CAISDRVDGNTIYF.

The genes are TRBV4-3 and TRBJ2-1; 8 nucleotides line up with TRBD2. The CDR3 has 16 amino acids. The germline CDR1 and CDR2 sequences are LGHNA and YSLEER. With 3 bases clipped from V and 7 bases from J, the junction kept 11 bases outside the gene matches. CDR3 sequence: CASSQYGGVNGNEQFF. The CDR3 bases are TGCGCCAGCAGCCAGTACGGGGGGGTCAATGGAAATGAGCAGTTCTTC.

The rearrangement joins TRBV2 to TRBJ2-4; 10 bases agree with TRBD1. Per germline, CDR1 SNHLY and CDR2 FYNNEI. CDR3 length: 18 amino acids. The junction had 11 bases not matched to a gene; V was cut back by 6 bases and J by 0 bases. The CDR3: CASSSGTGAFLAKNIQYF. Here the CDR3 DNA reads TGTGCCAGCAGCTCCGGGACAGGGGCGTTTCTAGCCAAAAACATTCAGTACTTC.

V is TRBV7-3 and J is TRBJ2-1, with D uncertain. The V end was cut by 1 base, the J end by 6 bases, with 7 bases between. CDR1 and CDR2 (germline): SGHTA, FQGTGA. The CDR3 covers 13 residues. CDR3 coding DNA: TGTGCCAGCAGCTTAAGGGCTCGCAATGAGCAGTTCTTC. Translating gives CASSLRARNEQFF.

This clone was recorded only once. The chain carries TRBV4-1 and TRBJ1-4; D possibly corresponds to TRBD1 (5 bases). This CDR3 comprises 16 residues. Germline V gives CDR1 MGHRA, CDR2 YSYEKL. V lost 3 bases and J lost 7, with 18 bases in between. CDR3 sequence reads: CASSHAPQGQGEKLFF. As DNA, the CDR3 is TGCGCCAGCAGCCACGCTCCCCAGGGTCAGGGTGAAAAACTGTTTTTT.

The chain uses TRBV28 and TRBJ1-4; TRBD1 is a possible D gene (6 bases). Per germline, CDR1 MDHEN and CDR2 SYDVKM. This CDR3 has 15 amino acids. The V and J ends lost 6 bases and 0 bases respectively, with 11 bases between them. CDR3 residues: CASREQGATNEKLFF. The CDR3, as DNA: TGTGCCAGCAGGGAACAGGGTGCAACTAATGAAAAACTGTTTTTT.

The rearrangement links TRBV9 to TRBJ2-1; TRBD1 aligns across 8 bases. The V gene end was trimmed by 0 bases and the J gene end by 4 bases; junction bases not matched to a gene: 6. This CDR3 spans 16 amino acids. Germline V lookup: CDR1 SGDLS, CDR2 YYNGEE. CDR3 loop: CASSVAAGGGYNEQFF. The CDR3 nucleotides are TGTGCCAGCAGCGTAGCTGCAGGGGGCGGGTACAATGAGCAGTTCTTC.

This CDR3 reads CASTSGGNLNIQYF. DNA for the CDR3: TGTGCCAGCACTAGCGGGGGGAACCTCAACATTCAGTACTTC. The genes are TRBV28 and TRBJ2-4; 11 bases align to TRBD2. Trimming removed 7 bases from V and 7 bases from J; junction bases left unmatched: 6. Looked up from germline, CDR1 is MDHEN and CDR2 is SYDVKM. CDR3 length: 14 residues.

Only one count was recorded for this clone. This chain links TRBV19 with TRBJ1-4; tentative D call: TRBD1 (6 bases). V dropped 4 bases and J dropped 8 bases, with 11 bases sitting between them. Germline lookup yields CDR1 LNHDA and CDR2 SQIVND (reference sequence). The CDR3 totals 13 residues. CDR3 coding DNA: TGTGCCAGTAGTAAGGGGGTAGGGGAAAAACTGTTTTTT. Its protein product is CASSKGVGEKLFF.

This clone appeared a single time. This sequence joins TRBV12-3 or TRBV12-4 and TRBJ1-4; TRBD1 is a possible D gene (6 bases). The CDR3 sequence is 13 residues long. Trimming removed 7 bases from V and 4 bases from J, with 10 bases in between. This CDR3 is CASKGQLNEKLFF. The CDR3 DNA reads TGTGCCAGCAAAGGACAGCTTAATGAAAAACTGTTTTTT.

The rearrangement joins TRBV18 to TRBJ2-7; D ambiguous. The CDR3 sequence is 15 residues long. CDR1 is KGHSH, CDR2 LQKENI, per germline. The germline V and J ends were trimmed by 3 bases and 6 bases, with 18 bases remaining between them. CDR3 nucleotides: TGTGCCAGCTCACCGGGTCGTCCCGGGTCGGGCGAGCAGTACTTC. Translated: CASSPGRPGSGEQYF. The full variable domain, completed using reference TRBV18 and TRBJ2-7, is NAGVMQNPRHLVRRRGQEARLRCSPMKGHSHVYWYRQLPEEGLKFMVYLQKENIIDESGMPKERFSAEFPKEGPSILRIQQVVRGDSAAYFCASSPGRPGSGEQYFGPGTRLTVT.

This chain connects TRBV14 to TRBJ2-3, with a weak D call TRBD2 (5 bases). The V gene lost 5 bases and the J gene lost 0 bases, with 9 bases spanning the gap. The CDR3 runs 14 residues. The germline V gene has CDR1 SGHDN and CDR2 FVKESK. DNA for the CDR3: TGTGCCAGCAGCTTCCGACTAAGCACAGATACGCAGTATTTT. Amino acid sequence: CASSFRLSTDTQYF.

This clone has just a few counts. The chain carries TRBV6-6 and TRBJ1-2; D unresolved. The CDR3 is 15 amino acids. Germline lookup yields CDR1 MNHNY and CDR2 SVGAGI (reference sequence). With 6 bases removed from V and 4 bases from J, the gap between germline ends came to 18 bases. The DNA of the CDR3 is TGTGCCAGCAGGTCCAACCGGGAAGGACTCTATGGCTACACCTTC. It is translated as CASRSNREGLYGYTF.

The V call is TRBV4-1, the J call TRBJ2-7, with 7 bases aligning to TRBD2. The CDR3 has 15 amino acids. Trimming took 0 bases from V and 7 from J; bases not matched to a gene: 9. The germline CDR1 and CDR2 sequences are MGHRA and YSYEKL. CDR3 DNA: TGCGCCAGCAGCCAAGATAGGGAGGGGCTGTTTGAGCAGTACTTC. The encoded protein is CASSQDREGLFEQYF.

The chain uses TRBV30 and TRBJ2-1, with no clear D. V was shortened by 2 bases and J by 8 bases, with 10 bases between the two germline ends. In germline, CDR1 is GTSNPN, CDR2 SVGIG (reference sequence). The CDR3 length is 12 residues. The CDR3 DNA reads TGTGCCTGGAGTTACCGGGTCGATGAGCAGTTCTTC. Translated: CAWSYRVDEQFF.

At least ten counts were recorded for this clone. The chain combines TRBV7-3 with TRBJ2-7, with 8 bases identical to TRBD1. The germline gives CDR1 SGHTA, CDR2 FQGTGA. The CDR3 runs to 14 residues. V shed 5 bases, J shed 5 bases, and the junction held 8 bases outside the gene matches. The CDR3 protein is CASSHNRGRNEQYF. DNA for the CDR3: TGTGCCAGCAGCCATAACAGGGGGAGAAACGAGCAGTACTTC.

The V call is TRBV4-1, the J call TRBJ1-4; D not certain. Germline CDR1 MGHRA, CDR2 YSYEKL. Trimming pared 1 base from V and 5 bases from J, leaving 11 bases between. The CDR3 spans 15 residues. This CDR3 reads CASSQVPRSNEKLFF. In DNA, the CDR3 is TGCGCCAGCAGCCAAGTTCCGCGTTCAAATGAAAAACTGTTTTTT.

This clone showed up many times. This chain joins TRBV6-6 and TRBJ2-1, with D uncertain. Trimming removed 6 bases at V and 7 bases at J, with 10 bases between. Germline V gives CDR1 MNHNY, CDR2 SVGAGI (reference sequence). This CDR3 is 12 amino acids long. CDR3 protein: CASRNEPNEQFF. The CDR3 region has the DNA TGTGCCAGCAGGAATGAGCCAAATGAGCAGTTCTTC.

In this sample, this clone turned up a few times. The chain uses TRBV7-9 and TRBJ1-6; D gene ambiguous. The CDR3 extends over 14 amino acids. With 5 bases removed from V and 6 bases from J, the gap between germline ends came to 11 bases. From germline, CDR1 is SEHNR and CDR2 FQNEAQ (reference sequence). The CDR3, as DNA: TGTGCCAGCAGCCAGACTGGTTTTAATTCACCCCTCCACTTT. As protein: CASSQTGFNSPLHF.

The chain combines TRBV20-1 with TRBJ1-2; D is undetermined. CDR3 length: 11 residues. V was trimmed by 6 bases and J by 10 bases, leaving 15 bases between them. CDR1 is DFQATT, CDR2 SNEGSKA, per germline (reference sequence). The CDR3 here is CSASDQPSYTF. DNA for the CDR3: TGCAGTGCGAGCGATCAGCCCTCCTACACCTTC.

This clone was seen once. The chain joins TRBV7-2 to TRBJ2-5; 8 positions match TRBD2. This CDR3 comprises 14 residues. Germline values: CDR1 SGHTA, CDR2 FQGNSA. V trimming: 5 bases; J trimming: 3 bases; junction bases outside the gene matches: 5. CDR3 amino acids: CASSITSGKETQYF. In DNA, the CDR3 is TGTGCCAGCAGCATTACTAGCGGAAAAGAGACCCAGTACTTC.

This clone came up once. The chain uses TRBV2 and TRBJ1-5; 8 bases are shared with TRBD1. V shed 8 bases, J shed 4 bases, and the junction held 4 bases outside the gene matches. Germline V gene data show CDR1 as SNHLY and CDR2 as FYNNEI. CDR3 length: 13 amino acids. CDR3 residues: CASRGQGNQPQHF. CDR3 in DNA: TGTGCCAGCCGCGGACAGGGAAATCAGCCCCAGCATTTT.

J is TRBJ2-5 and V is TRBV7-9; D gene uncertain. The germline V gene has CDR1 SEHNR and CDR2 FQNEAQ (reference sequence). V dropped 8 bases and J dropped 3 bases, with 10 bases sitting between them. The CDR3 has 12 residues. The CDR3: CASLGLEETQYF. As DNA, the CDR3 is TGTGCCAGCTTGGGTCTAGAAGAGACCCAGTACTTC.